This TCR beta chain originates from a study of early T cells in non-severe SARS-CoV-2 infection. Study-wide background: Bulk RNA taken from unsorted whole blood was sequenced, leaving chains unpaired. Study-wide results and caveats: VDJdb matching favored anti-spike CD8 responses, missing private and CD4 specificities.

Attachment of unique molecular identifiers was made to individual cDNA molecules. TCRdb analysed the 5' RACE reads with MiXCR anew, one entry per CDR3 protein. The table has 85,000 to 95,000 distinct CDR3 sequences, roughly 14% seen once. The CDR3 sequence is 12 residues long. J was trimmed by 13 bases and V by 5 bases; bases with no gene match: 11. Germline V lookup: CDR1 SQVTM, CDR2 ANQGSEA. A few counts support this clonotype. Its antigen remains unidentified. The chain employs TRBV29-1 and TRBJ2-1, with 7 bases fitting TRBD1. Source material: whole blood. The clonotype comes from an adult who was a healthcare worker with PCR-confirmed SARS-CoV-2 infection or an uninfected control (not recorded which). Here the CDR3 DNA reads TGCAGCGTTTACTCCGGGACAGAGGGACAGTTCTTC. Protein sequence: CSVYSGTEGQFF.